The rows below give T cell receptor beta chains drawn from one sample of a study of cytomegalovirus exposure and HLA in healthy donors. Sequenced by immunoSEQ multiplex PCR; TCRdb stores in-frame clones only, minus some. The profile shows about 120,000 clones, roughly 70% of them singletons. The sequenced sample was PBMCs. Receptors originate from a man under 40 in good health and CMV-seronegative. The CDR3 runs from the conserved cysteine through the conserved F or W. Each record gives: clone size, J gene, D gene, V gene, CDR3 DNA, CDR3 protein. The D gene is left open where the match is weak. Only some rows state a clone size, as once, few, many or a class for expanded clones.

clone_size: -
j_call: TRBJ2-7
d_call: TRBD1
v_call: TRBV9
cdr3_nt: TGTGCCAGCAGCAAGACTTGGGGACAGACCTACGAGCAGTACTTC
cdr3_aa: CASSKTWGQTYEQYF

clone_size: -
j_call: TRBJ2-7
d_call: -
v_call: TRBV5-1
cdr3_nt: TGCGCCAGCAGCTTGGGCGGCGGGCAGTTCGGACGCTACGAGCAGTACTTC
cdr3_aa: CASSLGGGQFGRYEQYF

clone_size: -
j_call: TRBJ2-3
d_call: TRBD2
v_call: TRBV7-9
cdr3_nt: TGTGCCAGCAGCAAAACCCTAGCGGGGGGCTTGAATTTT
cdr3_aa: CASSKTLAGGLNF

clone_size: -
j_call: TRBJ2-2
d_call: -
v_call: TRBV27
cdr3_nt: TGTGCCAGCAGTTTACTAGCCTTACTTAACGTTAAATCCGGGGAGCTGTTTTTT
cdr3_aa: CASSLLALLNVKSGELFF

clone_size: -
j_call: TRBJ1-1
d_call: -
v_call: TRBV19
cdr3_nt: TGTGCCAGTAGTCTATCCCCACAGGAAAAGAACACTGAAGCTTTCTTT
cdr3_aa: CASSLSPQEKNTEAFF

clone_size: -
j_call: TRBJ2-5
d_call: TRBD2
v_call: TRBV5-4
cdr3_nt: TGTGCCAGCAGCTTGTACAGCGGGGGCCGTCAAGAGACCCAGTACTTC
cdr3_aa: CASSLYSGGRQETQYF

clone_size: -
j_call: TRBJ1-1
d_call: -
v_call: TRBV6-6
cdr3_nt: TGTGCCAGCAGTAACAGGGACGGGATGAACACTGAAGCTTTCTTT
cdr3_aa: CASSNRDGMNTEAFF

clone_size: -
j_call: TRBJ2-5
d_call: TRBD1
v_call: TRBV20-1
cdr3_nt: TGCAGTGCCCACAGGGGAGAGACCCAGTACTTC
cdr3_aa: CSAHRGETQYF

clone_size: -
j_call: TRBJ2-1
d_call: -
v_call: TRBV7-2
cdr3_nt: TGTGCCAGCAGCCGACCGAGACAGACCTCCTACAATGAGCAGTTCTTC
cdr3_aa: CASSRPRQTSYNEQFF

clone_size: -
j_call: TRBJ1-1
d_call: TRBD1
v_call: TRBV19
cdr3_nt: TGTGCCAGTAGTATATTGACAGGGGGAATGAACACTGAAGCTTTCTTT
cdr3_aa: CASSILTGGMNTEAFF

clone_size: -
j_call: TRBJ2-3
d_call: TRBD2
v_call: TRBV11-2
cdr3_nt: TGTGCCAGCAGCTTAGTAGGGCGCGGGGGGGCAAGAGATACGCAGTATTTT
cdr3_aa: CASSLVGRGGARDTQYF

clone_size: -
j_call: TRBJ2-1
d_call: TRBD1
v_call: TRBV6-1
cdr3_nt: TGTGCCAGCAGTGAAAGTACACCGGGACAGGCTTCTCGCTCCTACAATGAGCAGTTCTTC
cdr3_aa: CASSESTPGQASRSYNEQFF

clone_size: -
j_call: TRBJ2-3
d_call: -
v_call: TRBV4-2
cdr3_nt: TGTGCCAGCAGCCAAGATCACAGGGATACGCAGTATTTT
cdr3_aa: CASSQDHRDTQYF

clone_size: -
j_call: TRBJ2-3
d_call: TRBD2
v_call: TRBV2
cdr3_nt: TGTGCCAGCAGTGAACGGAAGCGGGGGGCGGGCACAGATACGCAGTATTTT
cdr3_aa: CASSERKRGAGTDTQYF

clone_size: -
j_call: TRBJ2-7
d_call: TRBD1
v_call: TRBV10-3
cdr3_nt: TGTGCCATCAGTAAACAGGGGATTGTCTACGAGCAGTACTTC
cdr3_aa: CAISKQGIVYEQYF

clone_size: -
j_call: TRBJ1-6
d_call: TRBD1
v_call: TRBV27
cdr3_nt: TGTGCCAGCAGTTCCGGGACAGGGACCGGGAATTCACCCCTCCACTTT
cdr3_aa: CASSSGTGTGNSPLHF

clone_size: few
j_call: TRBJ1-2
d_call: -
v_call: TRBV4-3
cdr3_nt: TGCGCCAGCAGTTATAGGCGGGGAGGCTACACCTTC
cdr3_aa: CASSYRRGGYTF

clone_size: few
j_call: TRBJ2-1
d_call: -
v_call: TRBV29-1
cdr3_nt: TGCAGCGTTTCTCCGTTGGCAGAAGACAATGAGCAGTTCTTC
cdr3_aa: CSVSPLAEDNEQFF

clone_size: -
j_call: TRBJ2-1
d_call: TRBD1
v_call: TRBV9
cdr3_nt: TGTGCCAGCAGCGTAGCAGGGGGCAATGAGCAGTTCTTC
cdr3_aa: CASSVAGGNEQFF

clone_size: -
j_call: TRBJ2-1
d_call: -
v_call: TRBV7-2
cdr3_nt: TGTGCCAGCAGCTCGGGCGCGGGGAGCTACAATGAGCAGTTCTTC
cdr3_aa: CASSSGAGSYNEQFF

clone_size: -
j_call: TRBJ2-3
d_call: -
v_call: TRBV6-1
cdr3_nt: TGTGCCAGCAGTGACCCTAGCACAGATACGCAGTATTTT
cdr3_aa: CASSDPSTDTQYF

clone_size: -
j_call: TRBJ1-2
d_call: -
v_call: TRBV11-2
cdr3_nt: TGTGCCAGCAGCTCCACGGGGGGGCCGAGGTATGGCTACACCTTC
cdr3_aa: CASSSTGGPRYGYTF

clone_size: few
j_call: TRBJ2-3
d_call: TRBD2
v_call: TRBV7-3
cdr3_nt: TGTGCCAGCAGCTTCTTAGCTAGCGGGGGGCGGGGAGATACGCAGTATTTT
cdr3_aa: CASSFLASGGRGDTQYF

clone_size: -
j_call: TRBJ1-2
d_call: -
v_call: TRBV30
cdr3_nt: TGTGCCTGGAGTGGACAGACATTAAAAAAAGGATTTCTATATGGCTACACCTTC
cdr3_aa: CAWSGQTLKKGFLYGYTF

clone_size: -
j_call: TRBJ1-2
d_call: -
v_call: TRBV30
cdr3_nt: TGTGCCTGGAGTGTAAACAGTCCCTATGGCTACACCTTC
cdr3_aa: CAWSVNSPYGYTF

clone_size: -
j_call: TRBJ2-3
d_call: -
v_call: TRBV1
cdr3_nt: TGCACCAGCAGCCAAGGAGGGGGGGGGCGGGCAGATACGCAGTATTTT
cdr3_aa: CTSSQGGGGRADTQYF

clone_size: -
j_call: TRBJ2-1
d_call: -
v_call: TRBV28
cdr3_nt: TGTGCCAGCAGTTTAAGGGCCACAGGACCAATGTACAATGAGCAGTTCTTC
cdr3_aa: CASSLRATGPMYNEQFF

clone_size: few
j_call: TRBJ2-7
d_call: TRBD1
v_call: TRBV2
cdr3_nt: TGTGCCAGCAGGGGGACAGGCTACTACGAGCAGTACTTC
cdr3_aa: CASRGTGYYEQYF

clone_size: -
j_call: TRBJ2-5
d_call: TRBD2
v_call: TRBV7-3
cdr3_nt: TGTGCCAGCAGCCGGGGGGTCGGAGAGACCCAGTACTTC
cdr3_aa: CASSRGVGETQYF

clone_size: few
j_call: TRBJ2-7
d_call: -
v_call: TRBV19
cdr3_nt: TGTGCCAGTAGTATAGATTTTAAGAGGGCGAGAGAGCAGTACTTC
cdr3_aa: CASSIDFKRAREQYF

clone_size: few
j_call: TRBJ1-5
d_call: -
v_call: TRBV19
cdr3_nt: TGTGCCAGTAGTATCGGGGGAGGGGCCGATCAGCCCCAGCATTTT
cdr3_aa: CASSIGGGADQPQHF

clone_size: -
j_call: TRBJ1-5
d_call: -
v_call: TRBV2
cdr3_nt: TGTGCCAGCAGTGATCTTAACCAGGAACAGCCCCAGCATTTT
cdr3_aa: CASSDLNQEQPQHF

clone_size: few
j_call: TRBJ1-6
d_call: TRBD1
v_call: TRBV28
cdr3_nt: TGTGCCAGCAGGCTTACAGGGGGCGCCGATAATTCACCCCTCCACTTT
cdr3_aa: CASRLTGGADNSPLHF

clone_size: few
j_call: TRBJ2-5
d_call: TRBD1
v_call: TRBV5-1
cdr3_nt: TGCGCCAGCAGCTCGAGACAGGGTACGGAAGAGCAGTACTTC
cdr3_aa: CASSSRQGTEEQYF

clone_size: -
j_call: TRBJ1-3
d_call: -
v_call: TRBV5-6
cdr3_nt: TGTGCCAGCAGCTTTGGGGGGTCCTCTGGAAACACCATATATTTT
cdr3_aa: CASSFGGSSGNTIYF

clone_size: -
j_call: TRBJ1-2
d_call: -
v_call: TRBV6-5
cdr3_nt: TGTGCCAGCAGTTACTCGAATGGAGGGTCGTATGGCTACACCTTC
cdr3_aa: CASSYSNGGSYGYTF

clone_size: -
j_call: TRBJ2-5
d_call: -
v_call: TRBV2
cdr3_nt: TGTGTCAGCAGTGTGGGGGAGGATCAAGAGACCCAGTACTTC
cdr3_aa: CVSSVGEDQETQYF

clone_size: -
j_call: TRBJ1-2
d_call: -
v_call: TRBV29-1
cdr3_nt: TGCAGCTATACAGGGACCTATGGCTACACCTTC
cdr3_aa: CSYTGTYGYTF

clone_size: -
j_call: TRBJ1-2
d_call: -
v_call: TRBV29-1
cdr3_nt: TGCAGCGTGGCTAAGGACAGAAACTATGGCTACACCTTC
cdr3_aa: CSVAKDRNYGYTF

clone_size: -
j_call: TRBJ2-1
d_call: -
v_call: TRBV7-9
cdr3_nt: TGTGCCAGCAGCTTAGACGGGAGACAGTTCTTC
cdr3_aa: CASSLDGRQFF

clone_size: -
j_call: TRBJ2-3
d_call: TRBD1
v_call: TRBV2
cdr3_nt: TGTGCCAGCGGGGGTCAGGGGGCCATAGATACGCAGTATTTT
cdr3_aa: CASGGQGAIDTQYF

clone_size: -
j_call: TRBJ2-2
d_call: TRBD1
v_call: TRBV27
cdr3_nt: TGTGCCAGCAGTTTGACGGACAGGGTCACCGGGGAGCTGTTTTTT
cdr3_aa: CASSLTDRVTGELFF